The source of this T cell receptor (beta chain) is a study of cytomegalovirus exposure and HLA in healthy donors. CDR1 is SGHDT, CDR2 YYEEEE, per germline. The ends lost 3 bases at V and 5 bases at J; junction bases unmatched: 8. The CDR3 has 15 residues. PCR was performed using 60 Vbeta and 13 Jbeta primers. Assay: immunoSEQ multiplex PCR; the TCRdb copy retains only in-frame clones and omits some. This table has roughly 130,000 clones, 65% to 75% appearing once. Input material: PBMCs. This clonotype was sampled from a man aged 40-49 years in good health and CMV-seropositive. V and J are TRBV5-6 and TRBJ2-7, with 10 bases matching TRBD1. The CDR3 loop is CASSSAGTGADEQYF. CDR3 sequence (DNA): TGTGCCAGCAGCTCCGCCGGGACAGGGGCCGACGAGCAGTACTTC.